Following are 20 T cell receptor beta chains from one sample sequenced in a study of shared clonotypes between healthy human individuals. Repertoires were generated with immunoSEQ multiplex PCR, while TCRdb's copy carries only in-frame clones and drops some. In the table there are 1.4 million or so clones, approximately 98.5% of which are singletons. The sequencing sample was made of naive CD4+ T cells sorted from blood. Noted subset: CD45RA+ positively selected. All receptors come from a man younger than 40 in good health.

The chain uses TRBV20-1 and TRBJ2-7; D gene ambiguous. CDR3 length: 11 amino acids. Looked up from germline, CDR1 is DFQATT and CDR2 is SNEGSKA (reference sequence). V lost 6 bases and J 3 bases, leaving 9 bases between the germline ends. CDR3 sequence reads: CSARLLYEQYF. In DNA form, the CDR3 reads TGCAGTGCGAGGTTACTCTACGAGCAGTACTTC.

About this clone: The same CDR3 also results from other DNA sequences found in this sample. The V and J genes are TRBV5-1 and TRBJ1-5; 9 nucleotides align to TRBD1. This CDR3 region has 14 residues. The ends lost 4 bases at V and 7 bases at J; junction bases unmatched: 6. Germline V gene data show CDR1 as SGHRS and CDR2 as YFSETQ. CDR3 region: CASSLTGGGQPQHF. The CDR3, as DNA: TGCGCCAGCAGCCTCACAGGGGGCGGGCAGCCCCAGCATTTT.

The chain uses TRBV19 and TRBJ2-2, with TRBD1 as a possible D gene (5 bases). CDR3 length: 14 amino acids. CDR1 LNHDA and CDR2 SQIVND come from the germline V gene (reference sequence). Between the trimmed V and J ends, which lost 5 bases and 1 base, there was a span of 8 bases. The CDR3 DNA follows: TGTGCCAGTAGTTGGGGCAGGAACACCGGGGAGCTGTTTTTT. It translates to CASSWGRNTGELFF.

V usage is TRBV5-1 and J usage is TRBJ2-5, with D perhaps matching TRBD1 (6 bases). This CDR3 is built from 16 residues. V lost 4 bases and J 5 bases, leaving 21 bases between the germline ends. Germline loops: CDR1 SGHRS, CDR2 YFSETQ. The CDR3 region has the DNA TGCGCCAGCAGCCCGACAGGACCCCTCTGGGGGGAGACCCAGTACTTC. It is translated as CASSPTGPLWGETQYF.

Details on this clone: The sample contains more than one DNA sequence encoding this CDR3. This CDR3 is CASSSGLAGGPTDTQYF. The CDR3 region has the DNA TGCGCCAGCAGCTCAGGACTAGCGGGAGGGCCGACAGATACGCAGTATTTT. V gene TRBV5-1 combines with J gene TRBJ2-3; 15 nucleotides align to TRBD2. The V segment lost 3 bases and the J segment 3 bases; nucleotides outside the gene matches: 5. CDR3 length equals 17 residues. Germline CDR1 is SGHRS and CDR2 is YFSETQ.

V is TRBV28 and J is TRBJ2-7, with 7 bases that match TRBD1. The CDR3 contains 17 residues. V shed 7 bases and J 3 bases; nucleotides not matched to a gene: 18. The germline V gene encodes CDR1 MDHEN and CDR2 SYDVKM. CDR3: CASTLHLRDSLNYEQYF. The CDR3 DNA reads TGTGCCAGCACCTTACACCTCCGGGACAGTCTTAACTACGAGCAGTACTTC. Variable domain in full (rest from reference TRBV28 and TRBJ2-7): DVKVTQSSRYLVKRTGEKVFLECVQDMDHENMFWYRQDPGLGLRLIYFSYDVKMKEKGDIPEGYSVSREKKERFSLILESASTNQTSMYLCASTLHLRDSLNYEQYFGPGTRLTVT.

The rearrangement uses TRBV28 and TRBJ1-1; 9 bases line up with TRBD1. This CDR3 comprises 13 residues. V lost 7 bases, J lost 11 bases, and 11 bases stayed unmatched. Germline CDR1 and CDR2: MDHEN and SYDVKM. The CDR3 region is CASNSGQGTMAFF. In DNA, the CDR3 is TGTGCCAGCAATAGTGGACAGGGGACCATGGCTTTCTTT.

V and J are TRBV14 and TRBJ1-2; tentative D call: TRBD1 (6 bases). Trimming removed 1 base at V and 4 bases at J, with 13 bases between. The length of the CDR3 is 15 residues. Per the germline V gene, CDR1 is SGHDN and CDR2 is FVKESK. The CDR3 sequence: CASSQVVTGSYGYTF. The CDR3 bases are TGTGCCAGCAGCCAAGTTGTTACAGGGAGCTATGGCTACACCTTC. Full variable domain (remainder filled in from reference TRBV14 and TRBJ1-2): EAGVTQFPSHSVIEKGQTVTLRCDPISGHDNLYWYRRVMGKEIKFLLHFVKESKQDESGMPNNRFLAERTGGTYSTLKVQPAELEDSGVYFCASSQVVTGSYGYTFGSGTRLTVV.

V gene TRBV7-8 combines with J gene TRBJ2-7, with 8 bases fitting TRBD2. The CDR3 runs 15 residues. Germline V lookup: CDR1 SGHVS, CDR2 FQNEAQ. V lost 2 bases, J lost 8 bases, and 11 bases stayed unmatched. This CDR3 reads CASSLKRELYTKQYF. The CDR3 DNA sequence: TGTGCCAGCAGCTTAAAGCGGGAGTTATATACGAAGCAGTACTTC.

J is TRBJ2-3 and V is TRBV14; the match to TRBD2 covers 9 bases. This CDR3 spans 17 amino acids. Germline V lookup: CDR1 SGHDN, CDR2 FVKESK. Trimming removed 6 bases from V and 3 bases from J; junction bases left unmatched: 13. Here the CDR3 DNA reads TGTGCCAGCAGAAAAGGCGGGAGGGCCGGGTTGACAGATACGCAGTATTTT. Translated: CASRKGGRAGLTDTQYF. The variable domain in full, completed from reference TRBV14 and TRBJ2-3, reads EAGVTQFPSHSVIEKGQTVTLRCDPISGHDNLYWYRRVMGKEIKFLLHFVKESKQDESGMPNNRFLAERTGGTYSTLKVQPAELEDSGVYFCASRKGGRAGLTDTQYFGPGTRLTVL.

CDR3 in DNA: TGTGCCAGCTCACCCATAGTACGGGGAGGGTATGAGCAGTTCTTC. It specifies CASSPIVRGGYEQFF. The gene calls are TRBV18 and TRBJ2-1, with 7 bases identical to TRBD2. V gave up 3 bases and J gave up 8 bases; unmatched junction bases: 10. CDR3 size: 15 residues. Germline assignment: CDR1 KGHSH and CDR2 LQKENI.

The rearrangement uses TRBV19 and TRBJ2-3; 13 nucleotides match TRBD2. The V segment lost 5 bases and the J segment 5 bases; nucleotides outside the gene matches: 13. The CDR3 is made up of 18 amino acids. The V gene's germline CDR1 is LNHDA and CDR2 SQIVND (reference sequence). The CDR3 here is CASSVPGTSGMFGDTQYF. CDR3 nucleotides: TGTGCCAGTAGTGTACCCGGGACTAGCGGGATGTTTGGAGATACGCAGTATTTT.

The gene calls are TRBV6-5 and TRBJ1-1; D unresolved. Germline CDR1 is MNHEY and CDR2 is SVGAGI. The CDR3 runs 15 residues. V lost 2 bases to trimming and J lost 4 bases, with 14 bases between them. The CDR3 loop reads CASSYRWVPGTEAFF. The CDR3 region has the DNA TGTGCCAGCAGTTACCGTTGGGTTCCGGGCACTGAAGCTTTCTTT.

The chain links TRBV7-7 to TRBJ2-3; D is possibly TRBD1 (6 bases). V shed 5 bases and J shed 6 bases, with 15 bases lying between them. Per germline, CDR1 SSHAT and CDR2 FNYEAQ (reference sequence). The CDR3 loop spans 14 amino acids. The CDR3 loop is CASSPIPGADTQYF. As DNA, the CDR3 is TGTGCCAGCAGCCCCATCCCAGGGGCCGATACGCAGTATTTT.

The J gene is TRBJ2-7, the V gene TRBV6-5; 9 bases are shared with TRBD1. The CDR3 is 15 residues long. In germline, CDR1 is MNHEY, CDR2 SVGAGI. The V segment lost 6 bases and the J segment 1 base; nucleotides outside the gene matches: 7. Written as DNA, the CDR3 is TGTGCCAGCAGGGGTTCGGGACAGGGATCCTACGAGCAGTACTTC. It translates to CASRGSGQGSYEQYF.

This chain uses TRBV10-1 with TRBJ2-7; TRBD2 agrees at 7 bases. Germline V CDR1 and CDR2: WNHNN, SYGVQD (reference sequence). This CDR3 is 14 amino acids long. The V segment lost 3 bases and the J segment 9 bases; nucleotides outside the gene matches: 11. Here the CDR3 reads CASSDQYGRVGQYF. DNA for the CDR3: TGCGCCAGCAGTGACCAATATGGGAGGGTCGGGCAGTACTTC.

The chain combines TRBV7-8 with TRBJ2-5; 11 bases fit TRBD2. V was pared by 5 bases and J by 1 base, with 15 bases of the junction left unmatched. CDR3 size: 19 residues. Looked up from germline, CDR1 is SGHVS and CDR2 is FQNEAQ. DNA for the CDR3: TGTGCCAGCAGCAGAGCGGGACTAGCGGCACAGATATCCCAAGAGACCCAGTACTTC. Amino acid sequence: CASSRAGLAAQISQETQYF.

This clone was counted once. The rearrangement joins TRBV28 to TRBJ1-4, with TRBD1 as a possible D gene (6 bases). The CDR3 sequence is 14 residues long. Germline V CDR1 and CDR2: MDHEN, SYDVKM. Trimming cost V 5 bases and J 7 bases, with 14 bases left between them. This chain's CDR3 is CASSLPGGSEKLFF. DNA of the CDR3: TGTGCCAGCAGTCTCCCGGGGGGCTCTGAAAAACTGTTTTTT.

About this clone itself: The junction does not match germline at one end; this may be a read error. J is TRBJ2-1 and V is TRBV7-7; TRBD2 matches 10 bases. The length of the CDR3 is 15 residues. CDR1 is SSHAT, CDR2 FNYEAQ, per germline (reference sequence). CDR3 region: CASSLGTSVYNEQFF. The CDR3, as DNA: TGTGCTAGCAGCTTAGGGACTAGCGTTTACAATGAGCAGTTCTTC.

A word on this clone: Sequence at one end of the junction differs from germline and may be a read error. The rearrangement uses TRBV7-8 and TRBJ2-1, with TRBD2 matching 9 bases. Germline V lookup: CDR1 SGHVS, CDR2 FQNEAQ. This CDR3 is built from 16 residues. Here the CDR3 reads CASSRMALSVAGAQVF. The DNA of the CDR3 is TGTGCCAGCAGCCGAATGGCCCTATCCGTAGCGGGAGCCCAGGTCTTC.